Sequencing of this T cell receptor beta chain was carried out in a study of T cells in Graves' hyperthyroidism and ophthalmopathy. There are 12 residues in the CDR3. Germline CDR1 reads MDHEN; CDR2 reads SYDVKM. V dropped 3 bases and J dropped 5 bases, with 5 bases sitting between them. RNA transcripts yielded amplified TCR beta CDR3 regions. The study used the HTBI primer set for a first-round RT-PCR of the TCR CDR3. TCRdb recomputed calls from the multiplex PCR reads with MiXCR, one row per CDR3 protein. The sample contains 92,000 or so distinct CDR3 sequences, about 51% of which appear only once. This clonotype was counted many times.

Sequencing was performed on blood. The chain is built from TRBV28 and TRBJ1-5; D gene uncertain. The TCR sequence derives from a woman aged 40 to 49 with Graves' hyperthyroidism. CDR3 DNA sequence: TGTGCCAGCAGTTTGCGTCATCAGCCCCAGCATTTT. Translating it yields CASSLRHQPQHF.